The rows below give T cell receptor beta chains drawn from one sample of a study of blood T cell repertoires in COVID-19. Sequencing used immunoSEQ multiplex PCR; TCRdb keeps in-frame clones, though not all of them. Here the sample spans around 150,000 clones, about nine tenths being singletons. The sequenced material came from peripheral blood. The receptors come from a man between 25 and 39 years old with COVID-19, enrolled during active disease. Both conserved end residues are part of each CDR3. A D gene is named only where the DNA matches it firmly. The size entry is marked missing in some rows and otherwise reads once, few, many or a size class.

v_gene	j_gene	d_gene	abundance	len	CDR3aa	CDR3nt
TRBV28	TRBJ1-1	.	.	16	CASSLNPGEFRTEAFF	TGTGCCAGCAGTTTAAATCCTGGTGAGTTCCGGACTGAAGCTTTCTTT
TRBV7-3	TRBJ2-3	.	.	15	CASSLTTGGLDTQYF	TGTGCCAGCAGCTTAACGACGGGGGGCCTGGATACGCAGTATTTT
TRBV27	TRBJ1-1	.	.	13	CASSPQEGTEAFF	TGTGCCAGCAGTCCTCAGGAGGGTACTGAAGCTTTCTTT
TRBV7-8	TRBJ2-3	.	.	15	CASRKTQGPTDTQYF	TGTGCCAGCAGGAAAACACAGGGCCCAACAGATACGCAGTATTTT
TRBV6-1	TRBJ1-2	.	.	13	CASSEDSRYGYTF	TGTGCCAGCAGTGAGGACAGCCGCTATGGCTACACCTTC
TRBV4-3	TRBJ1-1	TRBD1	.	15	CASSLRTGGNTEAFF	TGCGCCAGCAGCCTACGGACAGGTGGGAACACTGAAGCTTTCTTT
TRBV7-2	TRBJ2-1	.	.	13	CASRSGPYNEQFF	TGTGCCAGCCGCAGCGGGCCTTACAATGAGCAGTTCTTC
TRBV6-1	TRBJ1-2	.	.	13	CASSEMGGLGYTF	TGTGCCAGCAGTGAGATGGGGGGACTAGGCTACACCTTC
TRBV19	TRBJ2-7	TRBD2	.	15	CASTTLAGGIYEQYF	TGTGCCAGTACCACACTAGCGGGTGGGATCTACGAGCAGTACTTC
TRBV7-9	TRBJ2-6	.	.	18	CASSSPLDLLSGANVLTF	TGTGCCAGCAGCTCTCCGCTAGACCTTCTCTCTGGGGCCAACGTCCTGACTTTC
TRBV29-1	TRBJ2-1	.	.	16	CSVGPLVAGPYNEQFF	TGCAGCGTTGGCCCCCTAGTGGCGGGGCCCTACAATGAGCAGTTCTTC
TRBV11-3	TRBJ2-7	.	.	14	CASSLGPGAYEQYF	TGTGCCAGCAGCTTGGGCCCGGGAGCCTACGAGCAGTACTTC
TRBV5-1	TRBJ2-1	.	.	14	CASSLDRVWNEQFF	TGCGCCAGCAGCTTGGACAGGGTTTGGAATGAGCAGTTCTTC
TRBV19	TRBJ2-1	.	.	14	CASSVTNRYNEQFF	TGTGCCAGTAGTGTCACTAATAGGTACAATGAGCAGTTCTTC
TRBV7-6	TRBJ2-2	TRBD2	.	17	CASNWGLAGLRPGELFF	TGTGCCAGCAACTGGGGACTAGCGGGATTACGCCCCGGGGAGCTGTTTTTT
TRBV21-1	TRBJ2-5	.	.	16	CASSGMTRNNQETQYF	TGTGCCAGCAGCGGAATGACAAGAAACAACCAAGAGACCCAGTACTTC
TRBV24-1	TRBJ2-1	TRBD2	.	17	CATSDVLAGGSYNEQFF	TGTGCCACCAGTGATGTCTTAGCGGGAGGGTCCTACAATGAGCAGTTCTTC
TRBV19	TRBJ1-6	TRBD1	.	15	CASSTRDSANSPLHF	TGTGCCAGTAGTACTCGGGACAGTGCTAATTCACCCCTCCACTTT
TRBV15	TRBJ2-1	TRBD2	.	16	CATSSPAGGSYNEQFF	TGTGCCACCAGCAGCCCTGCGGGGGGGTCCTACAATGAGCAGTTCTTC
TRBV7-8	TRBJ2-1	TRBD2	.	15	CASSTSAGGGDEQFF	TGTGCCAGCAGCACATCGGCGGGAGGGGGCGATGAGCAGTTCTTC
TRBV7-3	TRBJ2-4	.	once	13	CASSFAGENIQYF	TGTGCCAGCAGCTTCGCAGGGGAAAACATTCAGTACTTC
TRBV27	TRBJ1-2	TRBD1	.	14	CASSLGQSFYGYTF	TGTGCCAGCAGTTTGGGACAGTCCTTCTATGGCTACACCTTC
TRBV7-9	TRBJ2-7	.	.	15	CASSLGNGLSYEQYF	TGTGCCAGCAGCTTAGGCAACGGACTATCTTACGAGCAGTACTTC
TRBV5-4	TRBJ2-1	TRBD1	.	15	CASSPGGQAGNEQFF	TGTGCCAGCAGCCCCGGGGGACAGGCTGGCAATGAGCAGTTCTTC
TRBV9	TRBJ2-2	.	.	15	CASSVVGGLAGELFF	TGTGCCAGCAGCGTAGTAGGAGGTCTTGCCGGGGAGCTGTTTTTT